These 12 T cell receptor beta chains share one sample of origin, sequenced in a study of blood T cell repertoires in COVID-19. Clones were sequenced by immunoSEQ multiplex PCR, and TCRdb holds only the in-frame ones, with some missing. The sample lists 95,000 to 120,000 clones; roughly 88% were seen once. The sequencing input was peripheral blood. The receptors derive from a human donor in a cohort sampled during active COVID-19.

The J gene is TRBJ2-7, the V gene TRBV6-5, with 9 bases identical to TRBD2. Germline CDR1 is MNHEY and CDR2 is SVGAGI. The V and J ends lost 6 bases and 2 bases, in that order; junction bases with no gene match: 5. The CDR3 is 14 residues long. Here the CDR3 DNA reads TGTGCCAGCAGCTTAGCGGGGGATACCTACGAGCAGTACTTC. Its translation is CASSLAGDTYEQYF.

As regards this clone: A read error may produce the germline difference seen at one junction end. This chain links TRBV7-7 with TRBJ2-1, with D tentatively TRBD1 (5 bases). Germline V CDR1 and CDR2: SSHAT, FNYEAQ (reference sequence). The CDR3 has 15 amino acids. The CDR3: CASSLRQSSYNEQFF. CDR3 in DNA: TGTGCTAGCAGCTTACGACAGAGCTCCTACAATGAGCAGTTCTTC.

This chain joins TRBV2 and TRBJ2-2; D is unresolved. V was trimmed by 2 bases and J by 0 bases, leaving 10 bases between them. CDR1 and CDR2 (germline): SNHLY, FYNNEI. CDR3 size: 16 residues. CDR3 bases: TGTGCCAGCAGTGAAATCGTCAGTGCGAACACCGGGGAGCTGTTTTTT. Amino acid sequence: CASSEIVSANTGELFF.

The chain couples TRBV5-1 to TRBJ2-1, with a possible D match to TRBD2 (6 bases). CDR1 is SGHRS and CDR2 is YFSETQ in the germline V gene. With 0 bases removed from V and 7 bases from J, the gap between germline ends came to 14 bases. The CDR3 contains 15 residues. CDR3 nucleotides: TGCGCCAGCAGCTTGGCCTCGGGAGCGGAAAATGAGCAGTTCTTC. Translated: CASSLASGAENEQFF.

This clone was seen just once. The chain links TRBV4-2 to TRBJ2-5, with no clear D. Germline loops: CDR1 LGHNA, CDR2 YNFKEQ. V lost 1 base and J 4 bases, leaving 10 bases between the germline ends. This CDR3 is built from 14 residues. CDR3 nucleotides: TGTGCCAGCAGCCAAGGGAACGGCGGAGAGACCCAGTACTTC. It is translated as CASSQGNGGETQYF.

V gene TRBV5-1 combines with J gene TRBJ2-1; D not certain. The CDR3 is 13 residues long. Trimming took 1 base from V and 3 from J, leaving 5 bases between them. Germline V CDR1 and CDR2: SGHRS, YFSETQ. CDR3 sequence reads: CASSLNSYNEQFF. In nucleotides, the CDR3 is TGCGCCAGCAGCTTGAACAGCTACAATGAGCAGTTCTTC.

The chain employs TRBV5-4 and TRBJ2-2, with 8 bases identical to TRBD1. V lost 1 base and J lost 6; bases outside the gene matches: 5. There are 15 residues in the CDR3. Germline V lookup: CDR1 SGHNT, CDR2 YYREEE (reference sequence). The CDR3 coding sequence is TGTGCCAGCAGCTTGAGGCAGGGGGCATCCGGGGAGCTGTTTTTT. Translating gives CASSLRQGASGELFF.

This chain connects TRBV11-2 to TRBJ1-2, with D unclear. Trimming removed 1 base from V and 7 bases from J, with 16 bases in between. The CDR3 has 15 amino acids. Germline lookup yields CDR1 SGHAT and CDR2 FQNNGV. The CDR3 DNA reads as TGTGCCAGCAGCTTAGGAGCCACTGTCGTCGTTGGCTACACCTTC. Amino acid sequence: CASSLGATVVVGYTF.

The chain uses TRBV6-5 and TRBJ2-2, with a weak D call TRBD1 (6 bases). V was clipped by 6 bases and J by 1 base, with 9 bases between them. The CDR3 has 14 amino acids. CDR1 is MNHEY and CDR2 is SVGAGI in the germline V gene. The chain's CDR3 is CASRGAWNTGELFF. CDR3 nucleotide sequence: TGTGCCAGCAGGGGGGCATGGAACACCGGGGAGCTGTTTTTT.

The chain combines TRBV27 with TRBJ2-3, with a weak D call TRBD2 (6 bases). Trimming took off 3 bases at V and 6 bases at J, with 16 bases between the two ends. Germline CDR1 MNHEY, CDR2 SMNVEV (reference sequence). This CDR3 is 15 amino acids long. CDR3 region: CASSFWASASDTQYF. CDR3 DNA sequence: TGTGCCAGCAGTTTTTGGGCTAGCGCATCCGATACGCAGTATTTT.

The rearrangement joins TRBV4-1 to TRBJ1-5; D is ambiguous. V was trimmed by 0 bases and J by 3 bases, leaving 9 bases between them. CDR1 and CDR2 from the germline V gene are MGHRA and YSYEKL. This CDR3 comprises 15 residues. The CDR3 DNA follows: TGCGCCAGCAGCCAAGATGCGGGGAACAATCAGCCCCAGCATTTT. It yields the protein CASSQDAGNNQPQHF.

The CDR3 spells CASSYQSGFYQETQYF. CDR3 in DNA: TGTGCCAGCAGTTACCAAAGCGGGTTTTACCAAGAGACCCAGTACTTC. The rearrangement uses TRBV6-2 or TRBV6-3 and TRBJ2-5; a possible D gene is TRBD2 (6 bases). The CDR3 has 16 amino acids. CDR1 and CDR2 (germline): MNHEY, SVGEGT. V shed 2 bases and J shed 0 bases, with 13 bases lying between them.